This T cell receptor (beta chain) originates from a study of T cell responses to AZD1222 COVID-19 vaccine. General study findings and limits: Mostly white British, mostly female donors; authors suggested clonal diversity may be underestimated. At baseline, seropositivity was found in only 6 or 7 AZD1222 recipients.

The data were produced by immunoSEQ multiplex PCR, yet TCRdb's version contains in-frame clones alone and is incomplete. The profile shows 75,000 to 85,000 clones, about 80% of them singletons. The sample holds a few counts of this clone. Antigen: not known. The clonotype originates from an adult who received the MenACWY meningococcal vaccine as a control. The sample consisted of peripheral blood, taken 28 days after the second dose of the MenACWY control vaccine.

CDR3 sequence: CASSQDLQTGGSFGYTF. DNA for the CDR3: TGCGCCAGCAGCCAAGATCTCCAAACAGGGGGATCCTTTGGCTACACCTTC. The chain joins TRBV4-3 to TRBJ1-2, with 8 bases identical to TRBD1. J was trimmed by 7 bases and V by 0 bases; bases with no gene match: 13. From germline, CDR1 is LGHNA and CDR2 YSLEER. The CDR3 runs to 17 residues.